A single sample is the source of the 20 T cell receptor beta chains below, sequenced in a study of somatic mutations in cytotoxic T cells in rheumatoid arthritis. Sequenced by immunoSEQ multiplex PCR; TCRdb stores in-frame clones only, minus some. The data hold 2,500 to 3,000 clones, with about 66% observed a single time. Sample: CD8+ T cells sorted from synovial fluid. The receptors originated from a woman younger than 30 with rheumatoid arthritis.

V usage is TRBV2 and J usage is TRBJ2-7; possibly TRBD2 for D (5 bases). This CDR3 has 12 residues. V dropped 7 bases and J dropped 5 bases, with 12 bases sitting between them. CDR1 and CDR2 from the germline V gene are SNHLY and FYNNEI. The chain's CDR3 is CASMGRRNEQYF. CDR3 sequence (DNA): TGTGCCAGCATGGGCAGGAGGAACGAGCAGTACTTC.

This clone turned up a few times. The V and J genes are TRBV28 and TRBJ2-7, with TRBD2 matching over 7 bases. The CDR3 is 15 residues long. Trimming at V came to 6 bases and at J to 0 bases, leaving 8 bases not matched to a gene. Per the germline V gene, CDR1 is MDHEN and CDR2 is SYDVKM. As DNA, the CDR3 is TGTGCCAGCAGAATAGGACTAGGCAGCTCCTACGAGCAGTACTTC. It yields the protein CASRIGLGSSYEQYF.

The chain combines TRBV9 with TRBJ2-7, with 10 positions matching TRBD1. The junction had 6 bases not matched to a gene; V was cut back by 3 bases and J by 6 bases. The CDR3 spans 14 residues. Germline loops: CDR1 SGDLS, CDR2 YYNGEE. CDR3 loop: CASSAGTGAFEQYF. The DNA for the CDR3 is TGTGCCAGCAGCGCCGGGACAGGGGCCTTCGAGCAGTACTTC.

This clone was detected only a few times. The V and J genes are TRBV30 and TRBJ1-1, with a weak D call TRBD1 (6 bases). Between the trimmed V and J ends, which lost 1 base and 4 bases, there was a span of 10 bases. Germline loops: CDR1 GTSNPN, CDR2 SVGIG (reference sequence). This CDR3 is built from 13 residues. The CDR3 spells CAWSAGQTTEAFF. The CDR3 nucleotides are TGTGCCTGGAGTGCCGGACAGACCACTGAAGCTTTCTTT.

The CDR3 sequence is CASSLGRGSTEAFF. The DNA for the CDR3 is TGTGCCAGCAGTTTAGGCAGGGGAAGCACTGAAGCTTTCTTT. The chain combines TRBV6-5 with TRBJ1-1; tentative D call: TRBD1 (6 bases). This CDR3 has 14 residues. Trimming shortened V by 4 bases and J by 4 bases, and 13 bases separated the two germline ends. Germline CDR1 MNHEY, CDR2 SVGAGI.

This clone turned up a few times. The rearrangement uses TRBV19 and TRBJ1-1; D is unclear. Trimming stripped 5 bases from V and 4 bases from J, with 8 bases between. There are 12 residues in the CDR3. CDR1 and CDR2 (germline): LNHDA, SQIVND (reference sequence). The CDR3 loop is CASSAYGTEAFF. CDR3 coding DNA: TGTGCCAGTAGTGCCTACGGCACTGAAGCTTTCTTT.

The CDR3 nucleotides are TGTGCCAGTAGTATTGGGACACTCTTGGATGAGCAGTTCTTC. Protein product: CASSIGTLLDEQFF. The chain has TRBV19 and TRBJ2-1, with D possibly TRBD1 on 6 matching bases. Trimming shortened V by 3 bases and J by 8 bases, and 14 bases separated the two germline ends. The CDR3 extends over 14 amino acids. CDR1 and CDR2 (germline): LNHDA, SQIVND (reference sequence).

The chain couples TRBV29-1 to TRBJ2-7; perhaps TRBD2 as D (5 bases). Germline V gene lookup returns CDR1 SQVTM and CDR2 ANQGSEA. V lost 7 bases and J 2 bases, leaving 15 bases between the germline ends. The CDR3 has 13 residues. The CDR3 loop is CSARGGSTYEQYF. CDR3 DNA: TGCAGCGCCCGAGGAGGCAGTACCTACGAGCAGTACTTC.

The chain carries TRBV6-5 and TRBJ2-1; the match to TRBD2 covers 9 bases. The V gene end was trimmed by 5 bases and the J gene end by 6 bases; junction bases not matched to a gene: 8. The CDR3 totals 15 residues. CDR1 is MNHEY, CDR2 SVGAGI, per germline. The CDR3 here is CASSPSGNVINEQFF. The CDR3 DNA reads TGTGCCAGCAGTCCTAGCGGGAACGTGATCAATGAGCAGTTCTTC.

Only a few counts were recorded for this clone. The CDR3 loop reads CASSLSGSPSTNEQFF. CDR3 bases: TGTGCCAGCAGCTTAAGCGGAAGCCCCTCTACTAATGAGCAGTTCTTC. V gene TRBV7-2 combines with J gene TRBJ2-1; possible D gene TRBD2, 5 bases. Germline CDR1 SGHTA, CDR2 FQGNSA. This CDR3 has 16 amino acids. V was cut by 2 bases and J by 7 bases, with 18 bases left in between.

The chain joins TRBV19 to TRBJ2-7; 10 nucleotides agree with TRBD2. Unmatched junction bases numbered 9, after V lost 7 bases and J lost 6 bases. The length of the CDR3 is 14 residues. Germline V gene sequence: CDR1 LNHDA, CDR2 SQIVND (reference sequence). The CDR3 DNA is TGTGCCAGTACTTCCGGGACTAGCGAAGGCGAGCAGTACTTC. It is translated as CASTSGTSEGEQYF.

The chain links TRBV27 to TRBJ1-1, with D hard to call. V was shortened by 6 bases and J by 5 bases, with 10 bases between the two germline ends. The length of the CDR3 is 12 residues. CDR1 and CDR2 (germline): MNHEY, SMNVEV (reference sequence). CDR3 region: CASSESGTEAFF. For the CDR3, the DNA is TGTGCCAGCAGCGAATCGGGAACTGAAGCTTTCTTT.

The chain uses TRBV9 and TRBJ2-5; 8 positions agree with TRBD2. This CDR3 is built from 16 residues. In germline, CDR1 is SGDLS, CDR2 YYNGEE. Trimming cost V 4 bases and J 2 bases; bases outside gene matches: 10. CDR3 nucleotides: TGTGCCAGCAGCACGGGGGGGCGGGAGACTCAAGAGACCCAGTACTTC. Amino acid sequence: CASSTGGRETQETQYF.

The gene calls are TRBV4-1 and TRBJ2-7; 10 bases fit TRBD1. CDR1 is MGHRA, CDR2 YSYEKL, per germline. The CDR3 contains 16 residues. J was trimmed by 2 bases and V by 1 base; bases with no gene match: 5. The CDR3 region is CASSQAGTGVAYEQYF. The CDR3 nucleotides read TGCGCCAGCAGCCAAGCCGGGACAGGGGTCGCCTACGAGCAGTACTTC.

This chain connects TRBV6-1 to TRBJ1-4; a weak D match, TRBD1 (6 bases). Germline V gene data show CDR1 as MNHNS and CDR2 as SASEGT. The V gene lost 5 bases and the J gene lost 10 bases, with 14 bases spanning the gap. CDR3 length: 13 amino acids. DNA for the CDR3: TGTGCCAGCAGTTGGGACGGGGGGGCAAAACTGTTTTTT. Encoded protein: CASSWDGGAKLFF.

Note on this clone: The junction and the germline gene differ at one end; a read error may be behind it. The chain has TRBV5-5 and TRBJ2-7, with TRBD1 matching 10 bases. The CDR3 length is 15 residues. The germline V gene has CDR1 SGHKS and CDR2 YYEKEE (reference sequence). CDR3 sequence (DNA): TGCGCCAGCAGCCAAGCCGGACAGGGGGGTTACGAGCAGTACTTC. Translated, it gives CASSQAGQGGYEQYF.

This clone has a handful of counts. In nucleotides, the CDR3 is TGTGCCAGCATGGGGGGGCGGAATGAGCAGTTCTTC. It codes for CASMGGRNEQFF. The gene calls are TRBV2 and TRBJ2-1; a weak D match, TRBD2 (7 bases). The CDR3 is made up of 12 amino acids. CDR1 is SNHLY, CDR2 FYNNEI, per germline. Between the trimmed V and J ends, which lost 7 bases and 7 bases, there was a span of 11 bases.

In its sample, this clone was seen once. The chain combines TRBV18 with TRBJ1-3; 12 nucleotides agree with TRBD1. This CDR3 comprises 16 residues. The germline V gene has CDR1 KGHSH and CDR2 LQKENI. J was trimmed by 4 bases and V by 3 bases; bases with no gene match: 4. The DNA for the CDR3 is TGTGCCAGCTCACCGCCCGGGACAGGGGGCGGAAACACCATATATTTT. Protein sequence: CASSPPGTGGGNTIYF.

This chain uses TRBV12-5 with TRBJ2-1; tentatively, D is TRBD2 (5 bases). The CDR3 consists of 12 residues. Germline loops: CDR1 LGHNT, CDR2 FRNRAP. The CDR3 sequence: CAVSGEWVEQFF. DNA of the CDR3: TGTGCAGTGAGTGGGGAGTGGGTTGAGCAGTTCTTC.

J is TRBJ1-5 and V is TRBV10-2; 7 bases align to TRBD1. The CDR3 runs to 14 residues. The junction had 7 bases not matched to a gene; V was cut back by 6 bases and J by 5 bases. Germline CDR1 is WSHSY and CDR2 is SAAADI. The CDR3 sequence: CASRAHRGYQPQHF. In DNA form, the CDR3 reads TGCGCCAGCAGGGCCCACAGGGGATATCAGCCCCAGCATTTT.